This T cell receptor beta chain was profiled in a study of T cell responses to AZD1222 COVID-19 vaccine. Using immunoSEQ multiplex PCR, the repertoire was profiled, and TCRdb retains in-frame clones only, with some absent. The table has tens of thousands of clones, under 95% seen once; the top ten hold around 8%. Losses at the gene ends were 5 bases for V and 10 bases for J; bases not matched to a gene: 11. The CDR3 is made up of 15 amino acids. The germline V gene has CDR1 SGHTA and CDR2 FQGNSA. The sequence derives from an adult who received the AZD1222 COVID-19 vaccine. This specimen was peripheral blood, taken 28 days after the second AZD1222 dose. The V gene is TRBV7-2, the J gene TRBJ2-3; TRBD2 matches at 11 bases. CDR3 residues: CASSATSGSGVSQYF. In DNA form, the CDR3 reads TGTGCCAGCAGCGCAACTAGCGGGAGCGGGGTGTCGCAGTATTTT.